A single T cell receptor beta chain is shown here with its context. What antigen it recognizes has not been identified. No per-base quality is available; no much larger clone lies one base away. Patients with a history of autoimmune disease or receiving systemic immunosuppression were excluded from the trial. Peripheral blood for TCR sequencing was collected from all dose cohorts at baseline, on cycle 4 day 1, and on cycle 7 day 1. Samples came from an open-label, multicenter, first-in-human phase I dose-escalation trial of ivuxolimab. Adults with locally advanced or metastatic melanoma, renal cell, hepatocellular, or head and neck squamous cell carcinoma were enrolled in the trial. Before TCR sequencing, CD4+ T cells and CD8+ T cells were sorted from peripheral blood as separate populations. Genomic DNA was isolated from the sorted cells so that the TCRbeta CDR3 region could be sequenced. The immunoSEQ Assay was used to sequence the TCRbeta CDR3 regions. Sourced from immuneACCESS, this table was stored by TCRdb with only in-frame sequences that have V and J called. A share of the clones is absent; for the studies checked, an unresolved V gene accounts for under half, and the remainder has no known explanation. Present in this sample are under 50,000 clones, roughly 80% of which were seen just once. The ten largest clones represent roughly an eighth of the sample.

These data belong to a study of OX40 agonist ivuxolimab in advanced cancers. As for the study more broadly: The costimulatory receptor OX40 (CD134) was targeted by ivuxolimab, a fully human IgG2 agonistic monoclonal antibody. Intravenous ivuxolimab was administered to patients every 2 weeks at six dose levels: 0.01, 0.1, 0.3, 1.5, 3 and 10 mg/kg. Of the roughly 52 patients in dose escalation, about 20 had hepatocellular carcinoma, approximately 15 had melanoma, 9 had renal cell carcinoma and 9 had head and neck cancer. A male proportion of nearly 85% and a mean age of roughly 58 years, ranging from 23 to 79, were recorded for the dose-escalation cohort. Prior anti-PD-1, anti-PD-L1 or anti-CTLA-4 therapy was permitted, and roughly two fifths of dose-escalation patients had received checkpoint inhibitors. Three dose-escalation patients achieved partial responses, one with hepatocellular carcinoma and two with cutaneous melanoma. Peripheral TCRbeta sequencing was intended to test whether TCR sequence diversity was altered and clonal T-cell expansion was caused by ivuxolimab. The paper covers the monotherapy dose-escalation part of the phase I ivuxolimab trial, which included N of about 50 patients. Overall results and qualifications from the work: After ivuxolimab, CD8+ T cells had more expanded clones than CD4+ T cells on average. At doses of 0.1 to 3.0 mg/kg, clonal expansion of both CD4+ and CD8+ T cells in blood was seen between baseline and week 6. Low levels of normalized T-cell clonal expansion were also seen in some patients who did not respond. Antigen specificity was not determined for the clonally expanded peripheral T cells. In the 0.1-3.0 mg/kg groups, partial responders had among the lowest normalized peripheral clonal expansion, particularly in CD8+ T cells.

Between the V and J ends, shortened by 1 base and 2 bases respectively, the junction contains 9 bases. CDR3 length: 15 amino acids, cysteine to phenylalanine. Only the CDR3 region is kept as DNA, spanning 45 bases read in frame from base 1. For CDR1 and CDR2, the germline V gene lists MGHRA and YSYEKL. The clonotype comes from an adult with an advanced solid tumor such as melanoma, head and neck, liver or kidney cancer. The sample in question was CD4+ or CD8+ T cells sorted from blood, obtained in a trial of the OX40 agonist ivuxolimab. This chain joins TRBV4-1 to TRBJ1-3, with the D gene uncertain. Here is the DNA: TGCGCCAGCAGCCAAGCCCTCGGAACTGGAAACACCATATATTTT. It translates to CASSQALGTGNTIYF.